This TCR beta chain was recorded in a study of blood T cells in healthy people across ages. With a J-beta primer mix and a sample-barcoded 5' primer, a second PCR ran about 7 to 11 cycles. Each cDNA molecule carried a tag from a template-switch adaptor that contained 12 random nucleotides. TCRdb ran MiXCR on the 5' RACE reads and lists one entry per CDR3 protein. Among about 800,000 distinct CDR3 sequences listed, just under 25% were seen once. This sample was shared with a second study, whose subject was T cells of mothers and their children.

The clonotype originates from a boy aged 10-17 years in good health. Source material: blood.

The DNA for the CDR3 is TGTGCCAGCAGCCAAGGAAGTCTGGACCTTCTGAATGAGCAGTTCTTC. Its translation: CASSQGSLDLLNEQFF. The chain recombines TRBV14 with TRBJ2-1; no clear D gene. CDR3 length equals 16 residues. V lost 1 base and J 7 bases, leaving 17 bases between the germline ends. CDR1 and CDR2 (germline): SGHDN, FVKESK.